This TCR beta chain emerged from a study of early T cells in non-severe SARS-CoV-2 infection. Study at large: Alpha and beta chains were unpaired, from unsorted whole-blood bulk RNA.

This clonotype is labeled as medium-sized. CDR1 MRHNA and CDR2 SNTAGT come from the germline V gene. The CDR3 is 19 residues long. Unmatched junction bases numbered 19, after V lost 8 bases and J lost 4 bases. TCRdb analysed the 5' RACE reads with MiXCR anew, one entry per CDR3 protein. The top ten hold about 3.8% of the sample, which has around 33,000 distinct CDR3 sequences, about 7% seen once. The TCR comes from an adult who was a healthcare worker with PCR-confirmed SARS-CoV-2 infection or an uninfected control (not recorded which). Sequencing used whole blood. This rearrangement joins TRBV6-4 to TRBJ2-7; 14 bases agree with TRBD2. CDR3 protein: CASVIPACVTSGRGYEQYF. The CDR3 coding sequence is TGTGCCAGCGTCATACCCGCTTGCGTGACTAGCGGGAGGGGGTACGAGCAGTACTTC.